This entry lists 8 T cell receptor beta chains sequenced from one sample in a study of tumor T cells in aggressive B-cell lymphoma. Profiled with immunoSEQ multiplex PCR; TCRdb holds only in-frame clones, not every one. The profile shows a few thousand clones, roughly 77% of them singletons. The sequenced material came from tumor tissue. The receptors originated from an adult with diffuse large B cell lymphoma.

This chain links TRBV18 with TRBJ2-7; perhaps TRBD1 as D (6 bases). V gave up 2 bases and J gave up 3 bases, with 14 bases separating them. The CDR3 sequence is 15 residues long. Germline lookup yields CDR1 KGHSH and CDR2 LQKENI. CDR3 in amino acids: CASSPGPGADYEQYF. The CDR3 DNA is TGTGCCAGCTCACCAGGGCCAGGGGCCGACTACGAGCAGTACTTC.

This chain uses TRBV10-3 with TRBJ2-7; D gene unclear. In germline, CDR1 is ENHRY, CDR2 SYGVKD. CDR3 length: 12 residues. The CDR3 is CAVRGLNNEQYF. In nucleotides, the CDR3 is TGTGCTGTCAGAGGCCTAAACAACGAGCAGTACTTC.

This clone was seen a handful of times. J is TRBJ1-5 and V is TRBV4-1; D not resolved. The germline gives CDR1 MGHRA, CDR2 YSYEKL. V was cut by 3 bases and J by 5 bases, with 8 bases left in between. The CDR3 runs to 13 residues. CDR3 DNA: TGCGCCAGCAGCCAGTCGGGATATCAGCCCCAGCATTTT. Amino acid sequence: CASSQSGYQPQHF.

The chain employs TRBV10-3 and TRBJ1-1; no clear D gene. The CDR3 is made up of 14 amino acids. The germline CDR1 and CDR2 sequences are ENHRY and SYGVKD. V was trimmed by 0 bases and J by 4 bases, leaving 9 bases between them. The CDR3 region is CAISESGSATEAFF. Written as DNA, the CDR3 is TGTGCCATCAGTGAGTCGGGGAGTGCCACTGAAGCTTTCTTT.

This chain connects TRBV6-5 to TRBJ1-4, with D perhaps TRBD1 (6 bases). V lost 6 bases and J lost 4, with 9 bases in between. This CDR3 is built from 13 residues. CDR1 MNHEY and CDR2 SVGAGI come from the germline V gene. CDR3 nucleotides: TGTGCCAGCAGCCAGGACAGTAATGAAAAACTGTTTTTT. The encoded protein is CASSQDSNEKLFF.

The chain employs TRBV2 and TRBJ1-2; TRBD1 might be the D (5 bases). From germline, CDR1 is SNHLY and CDR2 FYNNEI. The CDR3 covers 15 residues. V lost 3 bases, J lost 7 bases, and 18 bases lay in between. CDR3: CASSDGGNPRRGYTF. The CDR3 DNA reads as TGTGCCAGCAGTGACGGGGGGAACCCCCGACGTGGCTACACCTTC.

The chain carries TRBV7-2 and TRBJ1-2, with D tentatively TRBD1 (6 bases). The germline V gene has CDR1 SGHTA and CDR2 FQGNSA. V lost 5 bases, J lost 4 bases, and 14 bases lay in between. CDR3 size: 14 residues. The CDR3 nucleotides are TGTGCCAGCAGCGAGAGACAGGACGGCTATGGCTACACCTTC. Translating gives CASSERQDGYGYTF.

The rearrangement links TRBV23-1 to TRBJ2-2; perhaps TRBD1 as D (5 bases). TRBV23-1 is an ORF, with its function uncertain. CDR3 length: 17 amino acids. Trimming took 0 bases from V and 6 from J, leaving 17 bases between them. Here the CDR3 reads CASSQSSAGNVSGELFF. The CDR3 nucleotides are TGCGCCAGCAGTCAATCGTCGGCAGGGAACGTTTCCGGGGAGCTGTTTTTT.